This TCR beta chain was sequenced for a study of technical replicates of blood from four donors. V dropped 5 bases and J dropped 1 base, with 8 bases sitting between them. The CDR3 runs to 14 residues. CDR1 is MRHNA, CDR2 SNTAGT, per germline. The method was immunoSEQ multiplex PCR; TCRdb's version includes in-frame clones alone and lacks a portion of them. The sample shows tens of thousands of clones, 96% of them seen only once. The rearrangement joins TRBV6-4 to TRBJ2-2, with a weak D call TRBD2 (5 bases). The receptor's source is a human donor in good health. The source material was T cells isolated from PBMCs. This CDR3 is CASSREWNTGELFF. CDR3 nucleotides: TGTGCCAGCAGTCGGGAATGGAACACCGGGGAGCTGTTTTTT.